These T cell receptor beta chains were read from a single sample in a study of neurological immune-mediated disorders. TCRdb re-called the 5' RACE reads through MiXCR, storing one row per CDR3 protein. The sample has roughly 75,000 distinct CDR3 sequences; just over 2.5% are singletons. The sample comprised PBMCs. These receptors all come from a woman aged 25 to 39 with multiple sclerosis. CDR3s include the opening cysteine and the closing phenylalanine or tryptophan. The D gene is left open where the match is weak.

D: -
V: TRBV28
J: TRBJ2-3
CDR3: CASSPRTSRRADTQYF

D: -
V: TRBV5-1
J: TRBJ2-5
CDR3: CASSLGQHQETQYF

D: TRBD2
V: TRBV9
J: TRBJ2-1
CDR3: CASSVEILAGGVEQFF

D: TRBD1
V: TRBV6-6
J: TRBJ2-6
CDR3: CATDRGLGSGANVLTF

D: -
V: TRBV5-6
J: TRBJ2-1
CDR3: CASSRGSEQFF

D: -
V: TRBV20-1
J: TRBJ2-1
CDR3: CSARSPRDAEFF

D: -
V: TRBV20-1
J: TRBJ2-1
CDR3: CSAKDVAGTSSYNEQFF

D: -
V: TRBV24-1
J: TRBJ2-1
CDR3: CATSDLNGSPSYNEQFF

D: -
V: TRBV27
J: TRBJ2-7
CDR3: CASSPIIFSYEQYF

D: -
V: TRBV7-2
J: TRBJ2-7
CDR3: CASSLGDSPYEQYF

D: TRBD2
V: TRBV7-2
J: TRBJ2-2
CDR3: CASSPWTSGRGGELFF

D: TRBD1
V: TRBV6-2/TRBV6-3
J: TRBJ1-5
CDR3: CASSPRTGRNQPQHF

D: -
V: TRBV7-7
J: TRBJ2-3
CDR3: CASSFTAAPADTQYF

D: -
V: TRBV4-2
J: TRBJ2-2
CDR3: CASSRHSGELFF

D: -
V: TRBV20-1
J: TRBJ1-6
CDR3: CSASEGGDNSPLHF

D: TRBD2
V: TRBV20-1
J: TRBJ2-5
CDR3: CSARQIAGVKTQYF

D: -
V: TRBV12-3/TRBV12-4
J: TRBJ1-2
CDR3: CASSSQGIGNYGYTF

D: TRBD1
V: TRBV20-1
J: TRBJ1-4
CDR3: CSATRGRANEKLFF

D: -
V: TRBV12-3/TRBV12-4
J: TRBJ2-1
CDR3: CASSLSGLPRNEQFF

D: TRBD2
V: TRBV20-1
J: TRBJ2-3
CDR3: CSARPTSDNTDTQYF

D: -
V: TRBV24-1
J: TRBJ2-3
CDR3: CATSFRTGSTDTQYF

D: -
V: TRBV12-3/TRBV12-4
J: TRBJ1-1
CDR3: CASSFPLRRGEAFF

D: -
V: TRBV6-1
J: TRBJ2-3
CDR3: CATQEGAPDTQYF